This T cell receptor beta chain was recovered during a study of T cell changes during pregnancy in multiple sclerosis. Here immunoSEQ multiplex PCR was the method, and the copy in TCRdb shows in-frame clones only, minus some. The sample carries around 56,000 clones, about 90% recorded once. V was cut by 6 bases and J by 8 bases, with 12 bases left in between. CDR3 length: 13 residues. Germline V gives CDR1 SGHTS, CDR2 YDEGEE. V usage is TRBV5-8 and J usage is TRBJ1-6; D might be TRBD1 (6 bases). The sequence came from a female donor in good health, enrolled as a control in a pregnancy study. Sample: peripheral blood, taken in the third trimester of pregnancy. The CDR3 is CASIDTGYSPLHF. In DNA, the CDR3 is TGTGCCAGCATCGACACAGGGTATTCACCCCTCCACTTT.